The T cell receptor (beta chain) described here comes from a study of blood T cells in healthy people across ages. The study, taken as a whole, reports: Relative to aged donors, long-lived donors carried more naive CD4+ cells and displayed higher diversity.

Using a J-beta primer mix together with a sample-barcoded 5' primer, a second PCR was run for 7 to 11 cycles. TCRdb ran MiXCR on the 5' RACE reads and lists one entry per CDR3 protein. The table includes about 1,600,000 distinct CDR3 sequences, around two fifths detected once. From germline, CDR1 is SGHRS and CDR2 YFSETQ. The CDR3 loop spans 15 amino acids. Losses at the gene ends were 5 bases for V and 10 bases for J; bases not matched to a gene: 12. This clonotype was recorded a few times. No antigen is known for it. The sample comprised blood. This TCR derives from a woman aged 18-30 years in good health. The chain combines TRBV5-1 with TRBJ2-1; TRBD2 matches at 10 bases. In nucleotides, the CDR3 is TGCGCCAGCAGAGAAGCGGGAGGGGGAGAGAAAGAGCAGTTCTTC. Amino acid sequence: CASREAGGGEKEQFF. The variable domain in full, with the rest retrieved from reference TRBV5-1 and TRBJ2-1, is KAGVTQTPRYLIKTRGQQVTLSCSPISGHRSVSWYQQTPGQGLQFLFEYFSETQRNKGNFPGRFSGRQFSNSRSEMNVSTLELGDSALYLCASREAGGGEKEQFFGPGTRLTVL.